The 26 T cell receptor beta chains below were found in one sample sequenced in a study of blood T cell repertoires in COVID-19. Data came from immunoSEQ multiplex PCR; TCRdb stores just in-frame clones and leaves some out. The sample shows under 200,000 clones, about 87% of them seen only once. Sequencing was performed on peripheral blood. The receptors come from a man between 60 and 75 years old with COVID-19, enrolled during active disease.

The V and J genes are TRBV6-5 and TRBJ1-4, with TRBD1 identical over 9 bases. The CDR3 is made up of 15 amino acids. V was pared by 6 bases and J by 5 bases, with 7 bases of the junction left unmatched. Germline V gene sequence: CDR1 MNHEY, CDR2 SVGAGI. This CDR3 reads CASRSATGGNEKLFF. The CDR3 DNA is TGTGCCAGCAGATCAGCGACAGGGGGAAATGAAAAACTGTTTTTT.

J is TRBJ2-3 and V is TRBV27; D possibly corresponds to TRBD2 (7 bases). Trimming shortened V by 5 bases and J by 0 bases, and 15 bases separated the two germline ends. This CDR3 contains 16 residues. The germline V gene has CDR1 MNHEY and CDR2 SMNVEV (reference sequence). CDR3 bases: TGTGCCAGCAGTCTTAACGGGGGGCTTAGCACAGATACGCAGTATTTT. Encoded protein: CASSLNGGLSTDTQYF.

This rearrangement joins TRBV7-3 to TRBJ2-1; no clear D. Looked up from germline, CDR1 is SGHTA and CDR2 is FQGTGA. The V end was cut by 4 bases, the J end by 7 bases, with 23 bases between. The CDR3 spans 17 residues. The DNA for the CDR3 is TGTGCCAGCAGCTCCCCCGCAAACTATCATAAGGAGAATGAGCAGTTCTTC. It codes for CASSSPANYHKENEQFF.

The chain uses TRBV5-6 and TRBJ2-7, with D possibly TRBD1 on 5 matching bases. The ends were cut back, 1 base at V and 5 bases at J, with 13 bases in the middle. The CDR3 spans 14 residues. CDR1 is SGHDT and CDR2 is YYEEEE in the germline V gene. DNA for the CDR3: TGTGCCAGCAGCTTGTATCAGGGTTCCCACGAGCAGTACTTC. Its translation is CASSLYQGSHEQYF.

V gene TRBV3-1 (or the pseudogene TRBV3-2) combines with J gene TRBJ1-2, with TRBD1 identical over 10 bases. The CDR3 extends over 13 amino acids. Unmatched junction bases numbered 3, after V lost 6 bases and J lost 5 bases. The V gene's germline CDR1 is LGHDT and CDR2 YNNKEL (reference sequence). CDR3 sequence (DNA): TGTGCCAGCAGGACAGGGGGCGGGTATGGCTACACCTTC. Translating it yields CASRTGGGYGYTF.

This chain connects TRBV6-5 to TRBJ2-5; 10 bases agree with TRBD2. Germline values: CDR1 MNHEY, CDR2 SVGAGI. The ends lost 6 bases at V and 2 bases at J; junction bases unmatched: 3. The CDR3 runs 14 residues. CDR3 in DNA: TGTGCCAGCAGCGTTAGCGGGGGGCAAGAGACCCAGTACTTC. Translated, it gives CASSVSGGQETQYF.

This clone appeared many times. The rearrangement links TRBV3-1 (or the pseudogene TRBV3-2) to TRBJ1-5; D ambiguous. Per the germline V gene, CDR1 is LGHDT and CDR2 is YNNKEL (reference sequence). V dropped 4 bases and J dropped 4 bases, with 8 bases sitting between them. CDR3 size: 13 residues. The CDR3 protein is CASSRGGNQPQHF. The CDR3 nucleotides are TGTGCCAGCAGCCGCGGCGGTAATCAGCCCCAGCATTTT.

The rearrangement uses TRBV4-2 and TRBJ2-1; the match to TRBD2 covers 15 bases. Germline CDR1 and CDR2: LGHNA and YNFKEQ. The CDR3 sequence is 18 residues long. The V gene end was trimmed by 0 bases and the J gene end by 9 bases; junction bases not matched to a gene: 9. DNA for the CDR3: TGTGCCAGCAGCCAAGAAACGGGACTAGCGGGGGGATGGGGTGAGCAGTTCTTC. The encoded protein is CASSQETGLAGGWGEQFF.

The chain combines TRBV11-2 with TRBJ2-3, with TRBD2 matching 7 bases. Germline CDR1 and CDR2: SGHAT and FQNNGV. The CDR3 length is 14 residues. V was pared by 6 bases and J by 2 bases, with 5 bases of the junction left unmatched. The CDR3 here is CASRSRDYTDTQYF. For the CDR3, the DNA is TGTGCCAGCAGAAGCCGGGACTACACAGATACGCAGTATTTT.

The chain recombines TRBV10-3 with TRBJ1-2, with 9 bases that match TRBD1. J lost 8 bases, V lost 0 bases, and 4 bases had no gene match. The CDR3 length is 14 residues. Germline V gives CDR1 ENHRY, CDR2 SYGVKD. The CDR3 nucleotides are TGTGCCATCAGTGAGTCGGTAGGGACAGGGGGCTACACCTTC. Translating gives CAISESVGTGGYTF.

J is TRBJ1-2 and V is TRBV7-8; 8 bases map to TRBD1. Germline values: CDR1 SGHVS, CDR2 FQNEAQ. The CDR3 is made up of 16 amino acids. V shed 6 bases, J shed 7 bases, and the junction held 16 bases outside the gene matches. The CDR3 loop reads CASRKNQGTGPFGYTF. The DNA of the CDR3 is TGTGCCAGCAGGAAAAATCAAGGGACAGGACCTTTTGGCTACACCTTC. Full variable domain (outside the CDR3, taken from reference TRBV7-8 and TRBJ1-2): GAGVSQSPRYKVAKRGQDVALRCDPISGHVSLFWYQQALGQGPEFLTYFQNEAQLDKSGLPSDRFFAERPEGSVSTLKIQRTQQEDSAVYLCASRKNQGTGPFGYTFGSGTRLTVV.

The genes are TRBV5-8 and TRBJ2-3, with D possibly being TRBD2 (7 bases). This CDR3 has 14 amino acids. Trimming removed 7 bases at V and 5 bases at J, with 17 bases between. Germline-derived CDR1 and CDR2 are SGHTS and YDEGEE. The CDR3 nucleotides read TGTGCCAGCGCGTCGGGGGGCGGGGAAGATACGCAGTATTTT. Translated: CASASGGGEDTQYF.

The J gene is TRBJ2-7, the V gene TRBV25-1; 8 bases line up with TRBD1. The V and J ends lost 5 bases and 4 bases, in that order; junction bases with no gene match: 7. The length of the CDR3 is 14 residues. Germline assignment: CDR1 MGHDK and CDR2 SYGVNS. CDR3 amino acids: CASSPRQGWYEQYF. The CDR3, as DNA: TGTGCCAGCAGTCCCCGACAGGGGTGGTACGAGCAGTACTTC.

The V and J genes are TRBV6-1 and TRBJ2-1, with 10 bases fitting TRBD2. The CDR3 is 16 amino acids. V trimming: 4 bases; J trimming: 9 bases; junction bases outside the gene matches: 12. CDR1 and CDR2 (germline): MNHNS, SASEGT. The CDR3 reads CASSARPSGRRGEQFF. The CDR3 bases are TGTGCCAGCAGTGCGCGGCCTAGCGGGAGAAGGGGTGAGCAGTTCTTC.

The chain uses TRBV6-5 and TRBJ2-7, with TRBD2 identical over 13 bases. This CDR3 spans 15 amino acids. Looked up from germline, CDR1 is MNHEY and CDR2 is SVGAGI. V shed 7 bases, J shed 7 bases, and the junction held 10 bases outside the gene matches. CDR3 sequence: CASIWTSGSPWEQYF. The CDR3 nucleotides are TGTGCCAGCATCTGGACTAGCGGGAGCCCTTGGGAGCAGTACTTC.

The genes are TRBV24-1 and TRBJ2-1, with 7 bases lining up with TRBD2. There are 15 residues in the CDR3. J gave up 3 bases and V 3 bases, and 4 bases lay outside the gene matches. CDR1 is KGHDR, CDR2 SFDVKD, per germline. CDR3 nucleotide sequence: TGTGCCACCAGTGATCTTGGGGGGGGCTACAATGAGCAGTTCTTC. Its protein is CATSDLGGGYNEQFF.

The gene calls are TRBV29-1 and TRBJ1-2, with a tentative D call TRBD1 (6 bases). This CDR3 has 12 residues. From germline, CDR1 is SQVTM and CDR2 ANQGSEA. V dropped 2 bases and J dropped 11 bases, with 15 bases sitting between them. The chain's CDR3 is CSVEQQGGTYTF. The DNA for the CDR3 is TGCAGCGTTGAACAACAGGGAGGGACTTACACCTTC.

This clone was detected only once. The same CDR3 arises from other DNA sequences in this sample as well. The rearrangement links TRBV7-2 to TRBJ1-2; TRBD1 agrees at 9 bases. This CDR3 has 14 amino acids. Germline V lookup: CDR1 SGHTA, CDR2 FQGNSA. The ends lost 5 bases at V and 5 bases at J; junction bases unmatched: 6. The CDR3: CASSPGTGTYGYTF. The CDR3 DNA sequence: TGTGCCAGCAGCCCCGGGACAGGGACGTATGGCTACACCTTC.

In regard to this clone: Other DNA sequences in this sample translate to the same CDR3. The V gene is TRBV18, the J gene TRBJ2-5; D may be TRBD1 (5 bases). From germline, CDR1 is KGHSH and CDR2 LQKENI. The CDR3 runs to 13 residues. V shed 3 bases and J shed 2 bases, with 7 bases lying between them. The CDR3 protein is CASSPGQQETQYF. In DNA, the CDR3 is TGTGCCAGCTCACCGGGGCAGCAAGAGACCCAGTACTTC.

This clone was found a few times. The CDR3 DNA is TGTGCCAGTAGTGGGACAGCGAACACTGAAGCTTTCTTT. Translated: CASSGTANTEAFF. The chain is built from TRBV19 and TRBJ1-1; 7 positions agree with TRBD1. V shed 5 bases, J shed 1 base, and the junction held 1 base outside the gene matches. The CDR3 runs 13 residues. Per the germline V gene, CDR1 is LNHDA and CDR2 is SQIVND (reference sequence).

V and J are TRBV21-1 and TRBJ2-1; TRBD2 reflects the table's D call only, with no check against the DNA. TRBV21-1 is listed as a pseudogene. The CDR3 is 16 residues long. In DNA form, the CDR3 reads TGTGCCAGCAGCAAAGCCGGGCTAGCGGGGTACAATGAGCAGTTCTTC. Protein: CASSKAGLAGYNEQFF.

V usage is TRBV29-1 and J usage is TRBJ1-2, with TRBD1 as a possible D gene (6 bases). The V end was cut by 7 bases, the J end by 6 bases, with 12 bases between. CDR1 SQVTM and CDR2 ANQGSEA come from the germline V gene. CDR3 length: 11 amino acids. The CDR3 coding sequence is TGCAGCGCCGCGGGGGCCGATGGCTACACCTTC. Residues: CSAAGADGYTF.

CDR3: CASSYSTARGGYTF. The CDR3 region has the DNA TGTGCCAGCAGTTACTCGACGGCCAGGGGGGGCTACACCTTC. The V gene is TRBV6-5, the J gene TRBJ1-2, with 7 nucleotides matching TRBD1. This CDR3 region has 14 residues. After removal of 0 bases from V and 8 bases from J, the junction contained 6 bases not matched to a gene. CDR1 and CDR2 from the germline V gene are MNHEY and SVGAGI.

This clone was observed a single time. The chain combines TRBV12-3 or TRBV12-4 with TRBJ2-7; perhaps TRBD1 as D (5 bases). V lost 4 bases and J lost 7, with 8 bases in between. The CDR3 consists of 11 residues. CDR3 coding DNA: TGTGCCAGCAGTTCCAGGGCAGAGCAGTACTTC. Protein: CASSSRAEQYF.

The sample holds one count of this clone. The V gene is TRBV7-2, the J gene TRBJ2-5, with a tentative D call TRBD1 (5 bases). The germline V gene has CDR1 SGHTA and CDR2 FQGNSA. Trimming cost V 6 bases and J 0 bases, with 11 bases left between them. The CDR3 consists of 14 residues. CDR3 nucleotides: TGTGCCAGCAGAGTGACAGTGTACCAAGAGACCCAGTACTTC. It encodes CASRVTVYQETQYF.

The rearrangement joins TRBV5-6 to TRBJ2-5; D perhaps matches TRBD1 (5 bases). Trimming pared 1 base from V and 5 bases from J, leaving 12 bases between. This CDR3 has 14 amino acids. Germline V gene lookup returns CDR1 SGHDT and CDR2 YYEEEE. The CDR3 sequence is CASSLLGAGETQYF. CDR3 nucleotides: TGTGCCAGCAGCTTGTTAGGGGCTGGGGAGACCCAGTACTTC.